The clone carrying this TCR beta chain was found once. The data stem from a study of blood T cell repertoires in COVID-19. Study summary: Both acute and convalescent COVID-19 samples were obtained from the United States, Italy and Spain. The cDNA or gDNA used as material had been derived from T cells, B-cell-depleted T cells, or PBMCs.

Losses at the gene ends were 0 bases for V and 8 bases for J; bases not matched to a gene: 14. Germline V CDR1 and CDR2: SGHAT, FQNNGV. The CDR3 totals 17 residues. In the authors' methods: Nucleated cell number was recorded as an estimate derived from reference gene primer amplification. Clones were read by immunoSEQ multiplex PCR, and TCRdb kept only the in-frame ones, dropping some. D and trimming come from the DNA, and the V and J calls and clone size come from that table. Among under 200,000 clones, roughly 84% were seen once, and the ten largest hold over 12%. Sequencing was done on a sample of peripheral blood. This clonotype originated in a man between 18 and 35 years old with active or convalescent COVID-19. This rearrangement joins TRBV11-2 to TRBJ1-2; 8 bases line up with TRBD1. Here the CDR3 DNA reads TGTGCCAGCAGCTTAGATGCTACTCCGACAGGGGAGGGGGGCTACACCTTC. This codes for CASSLDATPTGEGGYTF.